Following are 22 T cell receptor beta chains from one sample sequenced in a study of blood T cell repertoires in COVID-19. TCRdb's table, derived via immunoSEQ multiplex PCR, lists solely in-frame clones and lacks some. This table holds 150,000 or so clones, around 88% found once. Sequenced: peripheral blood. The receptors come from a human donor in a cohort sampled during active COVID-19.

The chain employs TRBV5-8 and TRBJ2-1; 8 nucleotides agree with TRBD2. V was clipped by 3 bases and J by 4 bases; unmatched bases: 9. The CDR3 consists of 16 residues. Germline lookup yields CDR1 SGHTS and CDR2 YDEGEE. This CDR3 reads CASSWGALAGYNEQFF. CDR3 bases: TGTGCCAGCAGCTGGGGGGCCCTAGCGGGTTACAATGAGCAGTTCTTC.

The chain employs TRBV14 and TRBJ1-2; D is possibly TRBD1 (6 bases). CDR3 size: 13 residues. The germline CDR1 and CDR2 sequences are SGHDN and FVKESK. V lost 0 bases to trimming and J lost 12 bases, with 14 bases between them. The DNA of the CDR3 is TGTGCCAGCAGCCAAGATGCAGGGGCTGACAACACCTTC. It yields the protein CASSQDAGADNTF. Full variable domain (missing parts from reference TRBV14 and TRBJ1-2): EAGVTQFPSHSVIEKGQTVTLRCDPISGHDNLYWYRRVMGKEIKFLLHFVKESKQDESGMPNNRFLAERTGGTYSTLKVQPAELEDSGVYFCASSQDAGADNTFGSGTRLTVV.

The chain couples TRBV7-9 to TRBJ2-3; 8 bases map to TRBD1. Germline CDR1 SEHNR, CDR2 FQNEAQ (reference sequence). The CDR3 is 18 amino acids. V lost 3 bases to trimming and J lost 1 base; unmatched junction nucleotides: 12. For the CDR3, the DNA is TGTGCCAGCAGCTTTCATCAGGGGGCCCTAACGCGCACAGATACGCAGTATTTT. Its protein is CASSFHQGALTRTDTQYF.

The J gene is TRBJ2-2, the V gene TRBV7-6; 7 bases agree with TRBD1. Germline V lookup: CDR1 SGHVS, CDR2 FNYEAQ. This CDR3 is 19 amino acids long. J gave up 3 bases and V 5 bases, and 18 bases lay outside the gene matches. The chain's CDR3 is CASSPARGPGQRDTGELFF. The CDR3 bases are TGTGCCAGCAGCCCCGCTAGGGGACCGGGACAGCGCGACACCGGGGAGCTGTTTTTT.

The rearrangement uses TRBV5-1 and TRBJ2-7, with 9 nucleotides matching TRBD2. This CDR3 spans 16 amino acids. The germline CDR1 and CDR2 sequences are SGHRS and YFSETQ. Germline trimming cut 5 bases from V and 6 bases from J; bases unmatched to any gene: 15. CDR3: CASRDALSGSGREQYF. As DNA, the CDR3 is TGCGCCAGCAGGGACGCCCTTAGCGGGAGTGGTCGCGAGCAGTACTTC.

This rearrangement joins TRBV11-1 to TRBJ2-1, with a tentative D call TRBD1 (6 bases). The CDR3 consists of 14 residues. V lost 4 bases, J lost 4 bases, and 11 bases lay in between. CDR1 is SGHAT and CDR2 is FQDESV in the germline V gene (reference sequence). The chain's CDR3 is CASSSSTGYNEQFF. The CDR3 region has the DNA TGTGCCAGCAGCTCCTCGACAGGTTACAATGAGCAGTTCTTC.

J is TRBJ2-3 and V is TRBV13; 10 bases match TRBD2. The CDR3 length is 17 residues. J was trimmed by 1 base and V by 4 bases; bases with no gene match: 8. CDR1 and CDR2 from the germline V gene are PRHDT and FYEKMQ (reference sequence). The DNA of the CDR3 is TGTGCCAGCAGCTCTCGGACTAGCGGCTCTGGCACAGATACGCAGTATTTT. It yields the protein CASSSRTSGSGTDTQYF. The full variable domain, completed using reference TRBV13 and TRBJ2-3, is AAGVIQSPRHLIKEKRETATLKCYPIPRHDTVYWYQQGPGQDPQFLISFYEKMQSDKGSIPDRFSAQQFSDYHSELNMSSLELGDSALYFCASSSRTSGSGTDTQYFGPGTRLTVL.

CDR3 coding DNA: TGTGCCAGCAGCCCGCGGCTGAGCGGGGGGGCCACAGATACGCAGTATTTT. This codes for CASSPRLSGGATDTQYF. This rearrangement joins TRBV7-2 to TRBJ2-3; 10 nucleotides align to TRBD2. The CDR3 contains 17 residues. J gave up 2 bases and V 5 bases, and 10 bases lay outside the gene matches. The germline V gene has CDR1 SGHTA and CDR2 FQGNSA.

The CDR3 reads CASSDDRFSNQPQHF. In DNA, the CDR3 is TGTGCCAGCAGTGACGATCGGTTTAGCAATCAGCCCCAGCATTTT. The chain employs TRBV6-4 and TRBJ1-5, with D hard to call. V shed 2 bases and J shed 0 bases, with 8 bases lying between them. CDR3 length: 15 amino acids. Germline V gene lookup returns CDR1 MRHNA and CDR2 SNTAGT.

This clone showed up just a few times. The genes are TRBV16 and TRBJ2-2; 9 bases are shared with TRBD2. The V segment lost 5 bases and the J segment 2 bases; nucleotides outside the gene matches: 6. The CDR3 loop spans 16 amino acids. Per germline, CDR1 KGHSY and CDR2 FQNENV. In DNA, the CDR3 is TGTGCCAGCAGCAGGAGACTAGCGGAAAACACCGGGGAGCTGTTTTTT. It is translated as CASSRRLAENTGELFF.

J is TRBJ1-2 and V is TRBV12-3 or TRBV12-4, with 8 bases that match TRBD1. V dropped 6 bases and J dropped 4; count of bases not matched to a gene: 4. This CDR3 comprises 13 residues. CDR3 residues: CASSPDRAYGYTF. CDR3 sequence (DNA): TGTGCCAGCAGCCCGGACAGGGCCTATGGCTACACCTTC.

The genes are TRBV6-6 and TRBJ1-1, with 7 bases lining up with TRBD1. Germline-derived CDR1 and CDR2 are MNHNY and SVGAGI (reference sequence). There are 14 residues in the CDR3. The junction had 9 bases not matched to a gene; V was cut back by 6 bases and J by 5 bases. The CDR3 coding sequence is TGTGCCAGCAGAAGGGGGCAGGGAGGTACTGAAGCTTTCTTT. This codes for CASRRGQGGTEAFF.

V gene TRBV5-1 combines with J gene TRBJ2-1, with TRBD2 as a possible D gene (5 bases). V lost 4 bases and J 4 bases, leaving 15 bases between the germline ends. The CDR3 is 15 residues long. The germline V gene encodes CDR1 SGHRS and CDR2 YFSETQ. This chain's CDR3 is CASSPSSGDYNEQFF. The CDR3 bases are TGCGCCAGCAGCCCCTCAAGCGGAGATTACAATGAGCAGTTCTTC.

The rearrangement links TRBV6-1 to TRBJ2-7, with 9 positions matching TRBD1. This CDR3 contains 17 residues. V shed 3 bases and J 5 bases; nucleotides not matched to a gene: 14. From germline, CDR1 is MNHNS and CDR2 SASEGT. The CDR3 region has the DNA TGTGCCAGCAGTGAGGCGGGATGGGGGACAGGGCATGACGAGCAGTACTTC. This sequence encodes CASSEAGWGTGHDEQYF.

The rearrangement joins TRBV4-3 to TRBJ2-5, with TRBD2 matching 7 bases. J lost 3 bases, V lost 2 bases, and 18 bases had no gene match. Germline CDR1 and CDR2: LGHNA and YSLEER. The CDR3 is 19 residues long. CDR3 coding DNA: TGCGCCAGCAGCCAAAGGCCTGCTTGTTGCAGGGCGGGAGAAGAGACCCAGTACTTC. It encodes CASSQRPACCRAGEETQYF.

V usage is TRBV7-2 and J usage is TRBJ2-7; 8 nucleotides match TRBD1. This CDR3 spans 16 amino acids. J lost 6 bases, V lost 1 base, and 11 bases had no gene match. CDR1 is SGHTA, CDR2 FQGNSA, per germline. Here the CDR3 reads CASSLVLGQGGGEQYF. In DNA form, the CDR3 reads TGTGCCAGCAGCTTAGTATTAGGACAGGGTGGCGGCGAGCAGTACTTC.

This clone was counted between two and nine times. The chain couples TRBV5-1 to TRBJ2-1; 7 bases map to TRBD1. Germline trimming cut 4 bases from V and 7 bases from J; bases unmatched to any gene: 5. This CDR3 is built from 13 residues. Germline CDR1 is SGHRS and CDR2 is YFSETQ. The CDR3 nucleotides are TGCGCCAGCAGCGTGACAGGGACGAATGAGCAGTTCTTC. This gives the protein CASSVTGTNEQFF.

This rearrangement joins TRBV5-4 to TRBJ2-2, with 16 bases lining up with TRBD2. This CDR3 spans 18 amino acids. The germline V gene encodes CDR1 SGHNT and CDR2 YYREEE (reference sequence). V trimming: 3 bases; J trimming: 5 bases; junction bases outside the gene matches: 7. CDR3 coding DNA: TGTGCCAGCAGCTCGGGACTAGCGGGAGGGCCGGGAACCGGGGAGCTGTTTTTT. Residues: CASSSGLAGGPGTGELFF.

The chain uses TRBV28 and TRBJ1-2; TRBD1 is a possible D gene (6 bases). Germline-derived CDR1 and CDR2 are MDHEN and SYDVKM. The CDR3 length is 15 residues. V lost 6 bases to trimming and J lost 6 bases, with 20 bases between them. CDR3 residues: CASSPLQDRNHGYTF. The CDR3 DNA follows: TGTGCCAGCAGCCCGCTCCAAGACAGGAATCATGGCTACACCTTC.

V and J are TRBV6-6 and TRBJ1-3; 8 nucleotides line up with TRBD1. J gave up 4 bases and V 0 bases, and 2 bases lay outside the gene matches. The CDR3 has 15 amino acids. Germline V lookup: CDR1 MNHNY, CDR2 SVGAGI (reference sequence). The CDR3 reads CASSYSSGGGNTIYF. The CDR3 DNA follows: TGTGCCAGCAGTTACTCATCAGGGGGCGGAAACACCATATATTTT.

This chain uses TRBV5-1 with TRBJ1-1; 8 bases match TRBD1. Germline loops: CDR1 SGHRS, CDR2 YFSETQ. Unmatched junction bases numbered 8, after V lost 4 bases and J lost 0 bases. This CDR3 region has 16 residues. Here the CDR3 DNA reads TGCGCCAGCAGCCCCATGCCACAGGGGGTGAACACTGAAGCTTTCTTT. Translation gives CASSPMPQGVNTEAFF.

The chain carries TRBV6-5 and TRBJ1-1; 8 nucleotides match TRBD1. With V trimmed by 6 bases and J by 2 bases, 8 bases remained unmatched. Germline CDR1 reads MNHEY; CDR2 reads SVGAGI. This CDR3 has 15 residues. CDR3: CASRSDRVFNTEAFF. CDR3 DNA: TGTGCCAGCAGGTCGGACAGGGTGTTCAACACTGAAGCTTTCTTT.